These T cell receptor beta chains were read from a single sample in a study of CD8+CD57+ T cells in acquired aplastic anemia. TCRdb reanalysed the reads using MiXCR and keeps one entry per CDR3 protein. The sample lists about 100,000 distinct CDR3 sequences, approximately 49% occurring once. The sequenced sample consisted of sorted CD4+, CD8+, or CD8+CD57+ T cells (not recorded which) from PBMCs. All receptors come from a human donor in good health, serving as a control. Both conserved end residues are part of each CDR3. D genes are given only for firm matches. The listing skips clone size in some rows; elsewhere it reads once, few, many or a size class.

j_call d_call clone_size v_call cdr3_aa cdr3_nt
TRBJ2-5 TRBD2 - TRBV29-1 CSTGGKREHLRRETQYF TGCAGCACCGGGGGGAAGCGGGAACACCTACGACGAGAGACCCAGTACTTC
TRBJ2-7 - once TRBV12-3/TRBV12-4 CASSSNYEQYF TGTGCCAGCAGCTCCAACTACGAGCAGTACTTC
TRBJ2-7 TRBD1 - TRBV25-1 CASSVGQGIHYEQYF TGTGCCAGCAGCGTAGGACAGGGGATTCACTACGAGCAGTACTTC
TRBJ2-3 - - TRBV13 CASSPPVARGANEQYF TGTGCCAGCAGCCCCCCAGTCGCGCGGGGTGCCAATGAGCAGTATTTT
TRBJ2-7 - many TRBV6-1 CASIGLSSYEQYF TGTGCCAGCATTGGCCTAAGCTCCTACGAGCAGTACTTC
TRBJ2-6 - many TRBV5-6 CASTVANVLTF TGTGCCAGCACCGTGGCCAACGTCCTGACTTTC
TRBJ2-7 - - TRBV29-1 CSVGGDLTYEQYF TGCAGCGTAGGTGGAGACTTAACCTACGAGCAGTACTTC
TRBJ1-2 - many TRBV19 CATSKAVHYGYTF TGTGCCACAAGCAAAGCTGTCCACTATGGCTACACCTTC
TRBJ1-2 TRBD1 - TRBV15 CATSREGTGGFGYAF TGTGCCACCAGCAGAGAAGGAACAGGGGGATTTGGCTACGCCTTC
TRBJ2-7 TRBD2 - TRBV20-1 CSASASGGAYEQYF TGCAGTGCTAGTGCTAGCGGGGGGGCCTACGAGCAGTACTTC
TRBJ1-3 TRBD1 - TRBV10-3 CAISEPNRGAGNTIYF TGTGCCATCAGTGAGCCTAACAGGGGTGCTGGAAACACCATATATTTT
TRBJ2-3 - few TRBV24-1 CATSGRGLTDTQYF TGTGCCACCAGTGGACGGGGACTCACAGATACGCAGTATTTT
TRBJ2-3 TRBD1 - TRBV24-1 CATSDSDGQAGQYF TGTGCCACCAGTGACTCGGACGGACAGGCTGGGCAGTATTTT
TRBJ2-2 - many TRBV15 CATSPALGEGGELFF TGTGCCACCAGCCCAGCCCTTGGTGAGGGGGGGGAGCTGTTTTTT
TRBJ2-7 TRBD2 once TRBV10-3 CAISGGSGGYEQYF TGTGCCATCAGTGGGGGTAGCGGGGGATACGAGCAGTACTTC
TRBJ2-7 TRBD1 medium-sized TRBV19 CASSAGQGFEQYF TGTGCCAGTAGTGCGGGACAGGGGTTCGAGCAGTACTTC
TRBJ1-1 - - TRBV30 CAWRLRGSMNTEAFF TGTGCCTGGAGACTCCGGGGGTCCATGAACACTGAAGCTTTCTTT
TRBJ2-3 - - TRBV4-3 CASSQENGGATDTQYF TGCGCCAGCAGCCAAGAGAATGGGGGGGCCACAGATACGCAGTATTTT
TRBJ1-1 - - TRBV29-1 CSALNTEAFF TGCAGCGCCTTGAACACTGAAGCTTTCTTT
TRBJ2-3 TRBD1 - TRBV15 CATSDRQGGDTQYF TGTGCCACCAGCGATCGACAGGGTGGGGATACGCAGTATTTT
TRBJ2-1 TRBD2 few TRBV2 CASSETSGGFYEQFF TGTGCCAGCAGTGAGACTAGCGGGGGGTTCTATGAGCAGTTCTTC
TRBJ1-1 - - TRBV20-1 CSARLLGTEAFF TGCAGTGCTCGCCTTCTCGGCACTGAAGCTTTCTTT
TRBJ2-7 - many TRBV5-1 CASSPGEGLWEQYF TGCGCCAGCAGCCCTGGGGAAGGGTTATGGGAGCAGTACTTC
TRBJ1-6 TRBD1 - TRBV7-2 CASSSRDRENSPLHF TGTGCCAGCAGCAGCAGGGACAGGGAGAATTCACCCCTCCACTTT
TRBJ2-7 - - TRBV7-8 CASSPRGSGEQYF TGTGCCAGCAGTCCGAGGGGGTCGGGCGAGCAGTACTTC
TRBJ1-6 TRBD1 - TRBV5-1 CASSTRPQGISSYNSPLHF TGCGCCAGCAGCACGCGCCCACAGGGGATTAGCTCCTATAATTCGCCCCTCCACTTT
TRBJ1-2 - - TRBV29-1 CSATPGQEYGYTF TGCAGCGCCACACCGGGACAAGAGTATGGCTACACCTTC
TRBJ2-3 TRBD2 once TRBV25-1 CASSARLAGETQYF TGTGCCAGCAGTGCGCGACTAGCGGGAGAAACGCAGTATTTT